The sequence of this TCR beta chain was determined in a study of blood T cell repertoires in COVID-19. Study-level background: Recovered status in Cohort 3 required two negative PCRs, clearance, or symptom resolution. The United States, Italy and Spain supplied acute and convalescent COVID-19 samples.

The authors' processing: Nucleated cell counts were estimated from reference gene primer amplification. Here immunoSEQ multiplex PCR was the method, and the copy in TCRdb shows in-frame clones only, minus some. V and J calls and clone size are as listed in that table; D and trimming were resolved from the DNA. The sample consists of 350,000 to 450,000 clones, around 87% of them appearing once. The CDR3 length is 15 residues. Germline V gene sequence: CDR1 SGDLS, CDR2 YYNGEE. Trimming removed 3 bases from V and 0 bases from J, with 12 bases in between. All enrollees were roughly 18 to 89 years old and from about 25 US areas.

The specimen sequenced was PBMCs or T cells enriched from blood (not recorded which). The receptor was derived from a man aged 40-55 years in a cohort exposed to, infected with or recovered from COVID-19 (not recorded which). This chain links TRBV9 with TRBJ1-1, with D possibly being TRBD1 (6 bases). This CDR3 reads CASSGYQGMNTEAFF. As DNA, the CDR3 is TGTGCCAGCAGCGGATACCAGGGGATGAACACTGAAGCTTTCTTT.